The present T cell receptor (beta chain) was sequenced within a study of molecular identifiers for immune sequencing clone quantification. This clonotype counts as medium-sized. Germline CDR1 PRHDT, CDR2 FYEKMQ (reference sequence). The CDR3 is made up of 12 amino acids. The ends were cut back, 6 bases at V and 0 bases at J, with 5 bases in the middle. TCRdb used MiXCR to reprocess the PCR reads, holding one entry per CDR3 protein. Of some 8,500 distinct CDR3 sequences listed, 14% were seen once; the top ten hold roughly 1.5%. The sequence was collected from a human donor in good health. Some libraries in this study had Jurkat cell RNA spiked in. The rearrangement joins TRBV13 to TRBJ1-1; D is unresolved. Input material: naive CD8+ T cells from blood, with Jurkat cell RNA spiked in. Subset in this sample: FACS-sorted CD8+CD4-CCR7+CD45RA+ naive T cells. CDR3 protein: CASRGVNTEAFF. The CDR3 bases are TGTGCCAGCAGAGGTGTGAACACTGAAGCTTTCTTT.